This T cell receptor (beta chain) is drawn from a study of CD8 T cells in ankylosing spondylitis. This clonotype has at least ten counts. Its antigen is as yet unknown. General study points: Some of these motif variants have turned up before, in reports on reactive arthritis synovial fluid and blood. Disease-associated clones were reportedly significantly overrepresented in matched ankylosing spondylitis synovial fluid. Disease-associated clonotypes exhibited CD8+ identity and were relatively infrequent in peripheral blood.

This CDR3 has 14 amino acids. The germline V and J ends were trimmed by 8 bases and 0 bases, with 12 bases remaining between them. Germline assignment: CDR1 MNHNS and CDR2 SASEGT. TCRdb reprocessed the 5' RACE reads via MiXCR and lists one record per CDR3 protein. The table lists hundreds of thousands of distinct CDR3 sequences, around 7.8% of them singletons. Sequencing used blood, either unsorted or a sorted T cell fraction (not recorded which). The chain joins TRBV6-1 to TRBJ2-3, with no clear D. This sequence originates from a male donor with ankylosing spondylitis or in good health (not recorded which). This CDR3 reads CASAKDPSTDTQYF. CDR3 DNA: TGTGCCAGCGCTAAGGACCCTAGCACAGATACGCAGTATTTT.